This TCR beta chain comes out of a study of blood T cell repertoires in COVID-19. Study details: Researchers got acute and convalescent COVID-19 samples from the United States, Italy and Spain. The cDNA or gDNA used as material had been derived from T cells, B-cell-depleted T cells, or PBMCs.

Assay: immunoSEQ multiplex PCR; the TCRdb copy retains only in-frame clones and omits some. Here the sample spans 180,000 or so clones, around 83% being singletons. What was sequenced was peripheral blood. The receptor comes from a woman aged 55-69 years with acute or convalescent COVID-19.

Here the CDR3 DNA reads TGCGCCAGCAGTGAGTCAACGGGACTAGCGGCTTACAATGAGCAGTTCTTC. Its translation is CASSESTGLAAYNEQFF. The chain carries TRBV10-2 and TRBJ2-1; 11 positions agree with TRBD2. The CDR3 is 17 amino acids. J gave up 4 bases and V 0 bases, and 5 bases lay outside the gene matches. Germline V lookup: CDR1 WSHSY, CDR2 SAAADI.